This T cell receptor beta chain was sequenced during a study of blood T cells in healthy people across ages. This clonotype was counted ten times or more. This clone may be a read error of a much larger clone one base away. Germline V lookup: CDR1 DFQATT, CDR2 SNEGSKA (reference sequence). Between the trimmed V and J ends, which lost 6 bases and 5 bases, there was a span of 22 bases. The CDR3 covers 15 residues. A sample-barcoded 5' primer and a J-beta primer mix were used in a second PCR of roughly 6 to 11 cycles. TCRdb recomputed calls from the 5' RACE reads with MiXCR, one row per CDR3 protein. Of 800,000 to 950,000 distinct CDR3 sequences listed, just under 30% are singletons. This same sample was also taken into another study, of T cells of mothers and their children.

Specimen: blood. The source is a woman between 40 and 55 years old in good health. V usage is TRBV20-1 and J usage is TRBJ2-5; possible D gene TRBD2, 6 bases. The CDR3 region has the DNA TGCAGTGCATACGACATGGGGGGAAGGGGCGAGACCCAGTACTTC. Amino acids: CSAYDMGGRGETQYF.